Below are 29 T cell receptor beta chains sequenced from a single sample in a study of shared clonotypes between healthy human individuals. The data were produced by immunoSEQ multiplex PCR, yet TCRdb's version contains in-frame clones alone and is incomplete. The sample shows about 2 million clones, about 95% of them seen only once. Only CD45RO-negative cells positively selected for CCR7 counted as naive CD8 cells, so terminally differentiated effector memory CD45RA+ cells were excluded. The sample consisted of naive CD8+ T cells sorted from blood. These receptors were taken from a man younger than 35 in good health.

V is TRBV28 and J is TRBJ2-3, with D possibly TRBD1 on 5 matching bases. CDR1 is MDHEN and CDR2 is SYDVKM in the germline V gene. V gave up 1 base and J gave up 3 bases, with 17 bases separating them. The CDR3 length is 17 residues. The CDR3 nucleotides read TGTGCCAGCAGTTTATTAGCAAAATTAGGGGATACAGATACGCAGTATTTT. Its protein product is CASSLLAKLGDTDTQYF.

This clone was seen once. This sequence joins TRBV27 and TRBJ1-1; D is unclear. Germline V gives CDR1 MNHEY, CDR2 SMNVEV (reference sequence). V was trimmed by 3 bases and J by 5 bases, leaving 13 bases between them. This CDR3 region has 14 residues. CDR3 in DNA: TGTGCCAGCAGTTTTTCCGCCCAAGGGACTGAAGCTTTCTTT. It translates to CASSFSAQGTEAFF.

This chain joins TRBV4-3 and TRBJ2-1; D is unclear. This CDR3 region has 13 residues. V was trimmed by 0 bases and J by 8 bases, leaving 8 bases between them. Germline CDR1 reads LGHNA; CDR2 reads YSLEER. The DNA of the CDR3 is TGCGCCAGCAGCCAAGATTCATTGCATGAGCAGTTCTTC. Its protein is CASSQDSLHEQFF.

The genes are TRBV19 and TRBJ2-5; D ambiguous. Germline CDR1 LNHDA, CDR2 SQIVND (reference sequence). Deletions cut 1 base from V and 2 bases from J, with 11 bases between. This CDR3 is built from 15 residues. The CDR3 region is CASSIGTVGQETQYF. The DNA for the CDR3 is TGTGCCAGTAGTATAGGGACGGTAGGGCAAGAGACCCAGTACTTC.

This clone was counted once. The genes are TRBV30 and TRBJ1-2; the match to TRBD1 covers 10 bases. The CDR3 is 15 amino acids. Germline V gives CDR1 GTSNPN, CDR2 SVGIG (reference sequence). V gave up 0 bases and J gave up 6 bases; unmatched junction bases: 7. CDR3 nucleotides: TGTGCCTGGAGTGTACTAGACAGGGGGCAGGATGGCTACACCTTC. Protein sequence: CAWSVLDRGQDGYTF.

Concerning this clone itself: At one end the junction does not follow the germline gene, possibly because of a read error. This chain links TRBV7-7 with TRBJ2-1, with 16 bases lining up with TRBD2. This CDR3 spans 18 amino acids. Germline CDR1 SSHAT, CDR2 FNYEAQ (reference sequence). CDR3 in amino acids: CASSPGLAGGHSYNEQFF. The CDR3 DNA reads TGTGCTAGCAGCCCGGGACTAGCGGGGGGGCATTCCTACAATGAGCAGTTCTTC.

The V call is TRBV9, the J call TRBJ1-6; TRBD1 matches 10 bases. This CDR3 comprises 15 residues. Germline assignment: CDR1 SGDLS and CDR2 YYNGEE. V gave up 4 bases and J gave up 7 bases; unmatched junction bases: 5. CDR3 sequence: CASSPGQGENSPLHF. The CDR3 bases are TGTGCCAGCAGCCCTGGACAGGGGGAAAATTCACCCCTCCACTTT.

As DNA, the CDR3 is TGTGCCAGCAGCGCTGACCAGAACACTGAAGCTTTCTTT. Amino acid sequence: CASSADQNTEAFF. The gene calls are TRBV9 and TRBJ1-1, with D hard to call. Germline-derived CDR1 and CDR2 are SGDLS and YYNGEE. This CDR3 has 13 residues. Trimming removed 3 bases from V and 1 base from J, with 7 bases in between.

This chain joins TRBV6-1 and TRBJ2-3, with a possible D match to TRBD1 (6 bases). Germline CDR1 MNHNS, CDR2 SASEGT. The CDR3 sequence is 15 residues long. The V gene lost 2 bases and the J gene lost 5 bases, with 14 bases spanning the gap. The CDR3 DNA follows: TGTGCCAGCAGTGAATTTACAGGGCTAAAAGATACGCAGTATTTT. Protein: CASSEFTGLKDTQYF.

V is TRBV5-6 and J is TRBJ2-3; D might be TRBD1 (5 bases). The CDR3 loop spans 15 amino acids. Trimming took 0 bases from V and 5 from J, leaving 13 bases between them. CDR1 is SGHDT and CDR2 is YYEEEE in the germline V gene. The CDR3 sequence is CASSLAGWGRDTQYF. CDR3 coding DNA: TGTGCCAGCAGCTTGGCCGGGTGGGGCAGAGATACGCAGTATTTT.

V is TRBV9 and J is TRBJ2-3; D uncertain. The V gene lost 0 bases and the J gene lost 1 base, with 6 bases spanning the gap. Germline V gene data show CDR1 as SGDLS and CDR2 as YYNGEE. The CDR3 is made up of 14 amino acids. The CDR3 bases are TGTGCCAGCAGCGTAGCTTTCGGCACAGATACGCAGTATTTT. Translation gives CASSVAFGTDTQYF.

The J gene is TRBJ2-3, the V gene TRBV5-1, with a weak D call TRBD2 (5 bases). Germline CDR1 and CDR2: SGHRS and YFSETQ. Trimming pared 0 bases from V and 5 bases from J, leaving 19 bases between. This CDR3 has 17 residues. The DNA for the CDR3 is TGCGCCAGCAGCTTGGCCGGCCGGGGTAGCGCTGGAGATACGCAGTATTTT. Encoded protein: CASSLAGRGSAGDTQYF.

As to this clone: This sample also contains other DNA sequences that code for the same CDR3. The chain couples TRBV27 to TRBJ2-7, with D possibly matching TRBD2 (5 bases). Germline V gene lookup returns CDR1 MNHEY and CDR2 SMNVEV (reference sequence). This CDR3 comprises 13 residues. V was pared by 5 bases and J by 0 bases, with 8 bases between. CDR3 in DNA: TGTGCCAGCAGTCTCACTAGCTCCTACGAGCAGTACTTC. This translates into CASSLTSSYEQYF.

The CDR3 loop reads CASSPPTNEQFF. For the CDR3, the DNA is TGTGCCAGCAGCCCTCCCACCAATGAGCAGTTCTTC. The rearrangement joins TRBV11-2 to TRBJ2-1; D gene ambiguous. Trimming cost V 5 bases and J 6 bases, with 8 bases left between them. CDR1 and CDR2 from the germline V gene are SGHAT and FQNNGV. The CDR3 extends over 12 amino acids.

The genes are TRBV5-4 and TRBJ1-2, with D possibly being TRBD1 (6 bases). The CDR3 spans 13 residues. V was cut by 4 bases and J by 4 bases, with 11 bases left in between. CDR1 is SGHNT, CDR2 YYREEE, per germline (reference sequence). The CDR3 DNA follows: TGTGCCAGCAGCCCGTCGGACAGCTATGGCTACACCTTC. Residues: CASSPSDSYGYTF. Using reference TRBV5-4 and TRBJ1-2 for the parts outside the CDR3, the full variable domain is ETGVTQSPTHLIKTRGQQVTLRCSSQSGHNTVSWYQQALGQGPQFIFQYYREEENGRGNFPPRFSGLQFPNYSSELNVNALELDDSALYLCASSPSDSYGYTFGSGTRLTVV.

This clone occurred a few times. Here the CDR3 DNA reads TGCGCCAGCAGCCTGGGGACGAGGAACACTGAAGCTTTCTTT. Its translation: CASSLGTRNTEAFF. This chain links TRBV5-1 with TRBJ1-1; tentative D call: TRBD1 (5 bases). V shed 4 bases and J shed 1 base, with 11 bases lying between them. The germline CDR1 and CDR2 sequences are SGHRS and YFSETQ. The CDR3 sequence is 14 residues long.

This chain connects TRBV19 to TRBJ1-1; D is perhaps TRBD1 (5 bases). Between the trimmed V and J ends, which lost 5 bases and 1 base, there was a span of 17 bases. Germline V lookup: CDR1 LNHDA, CDR2 SQIVND (reference sequence). There are 16 residues in the CDR3. This CDR3 is CASSELSNGGNTEAFF. As DNA, the CDR3 is TGTGCCAGTAGTGAGTTAAGTAACGGGGGGAACACTGAAGCTTTCTTT.

As concerns this clone: The same CDR3 also results from other DNA sequences found in this sample. CDR3 protein: CASSVGGSSSYEQYF. The CDR3 DNA is TGTGCCAGCAGTGTCGGGGGGTCAAGCTCCTACGAGCAGTACTTC. The chain recombines TRBV9 with TRBJ2-7; 7 bases map to TRBD2. J gave up 0 bases and V 5 bases, and 8 bases lay outside the gene matches. Germline values: CDR1 SGDLS, CDR2 YYNGEE. The CDR3 totals 15 residues.

V and J are TRBV2 and TRBJ1-1, with D perhaps TRBD1 (5 bases). Between the trimmed V and J ends, which lost 7 bases and 1 base, there was a span of 16 bases. CDR1 and CDR2 (germline): SNHLY, FYNNEI. The CDR3 contains 15 residues. The CDR3 spells CASKRAHGANTEAFF. CDR3 DNA sequence: TGTGCCAGCAAAAGGGCGCATGGGGCGAACACTGAAGCTTTCTTT. The full variable domain, completed using reference TRBV2 and TRBJ1-1, is EPEVTQTPSHQVTQMGQEVILRCVPISNHLYFYWYRQILGQKVEFLVSFYNNEISEKSEIFDDQFSVERPDGSNFTLKIRSTKLEDSAMYFCASKRAHGANTEAFFGQGTRLTVV.

The chain combines TRBV6-5 with TRBJ2-5; D ambiguous. Germline CDR1 is MNHEY and CDR2 is SVGAGI. CDR3 length: 15 residues. V dropped 0 bases and J dropped 5 bases, with 13 bases sitting between them. CDR3 region: CASSYSQNPSETQYF. The CDR3 DNA reads as TGTGCCAGCAGTTACTCGCAAAATCCCTCCGAGACCCAGTACTTC.

The chain links TRBV5-1 to TRBJ2-1, with TRBD1 matching 9 bases. The germline gives CDR1 SGHRS, CDR2 YFSETQ. This CDR3 region has 17 residues. V was pared by 0 bases and J by 2 bases, with 6 bases of the junction left unmatched. CDR3 sequence: CASSLVQGAGAYNEQFF. The CDR3 nucleotides read TGCGCCAGCAGCTTGGTACAGGGGGCGGGTGCCTACAATGAGCAGTTCTTC.

The chain links TRBV7-9 to TRBJ2-3; D tentatively fits TRBD1 or TRBD2 (5 bases each). The CDR3 consists of 15 residues. Germline V gene data show CDR1 as SEHNR and CDR2 as FQNEAQ (reference sequence). V lost 6 bases and J lost 6, with 19 bases in between. The CDR3 DNA follows: TGTGCCAGCAGTCCGACCGGGACCCCGCCCGATACGCAGTATTTT. Translated, it gives CASSPTGTPPDTQYF.

The chain employs TRBV5-6 and TRBJ1-1, with D perhaps matching TRBD1 (6 bases). CDR3 length: 15 residues. Germline CDR1 SGHDT, CDR2 YYEEEE. With 0 bases removed from V and 3 bases from J, the gap between germline ends came to 12 bases. The DNA for the CDR3 is TGTGCCAGCAGCTTGGAATTGGAGGGGGACACTGAAGCTTTCTTT. This sequence encodes CASSLELEGDTEAFF. The variable domain in full, with the rest retrieved from reference TRBV5-6 and TRBJ1-1, is DAGVTQSPTHLIKTRGQQVTLRCSPKSGHDTVSWYQQALGQGPQFIFQYYEEEERQRGNFPDRFSGHQFPNYSSELNVNALLLGDSALYLCASSLELEGDTEAFFGQGTRLTVV.

This chain uses TRBV29-1 with TRBJ2-7; D possibly corresponds to TRBD1 (7 bases). The germline CDR1 and CDR2 sequences are SQVTM and ANQGSEA. The CDR3 spans 15 residues. V was clipped by 6 bases and J by 5 bases, with 23 bases between them. The DNA of the CDR3 is TGCAGCGTGAGGGGAGGAGGGGGCTATTTGGACGAGCAGTACTTC. Encoded protein: CSVRGGGGYLDEQYF.

The chain recombines TRBV2 with TRBJ2-7, with D perhaps matching TRBD1 or TRBD2 (5 bases each). The V end was cut by 4 bases, the J end by 3 bases, with 10 bases between. Per the germline V gene, CDR1 is SNHLY and CDR2 is FYNNEI. The CDR3 runs 13 residues. The CDR3 DNA is TGTGCCAGCAGTGCCCCGGGGCGCTACGAGCAGTACTTC. Its translation is CASSAPGRYEQYF.

Note on this clone: This specimen includes other DNA sequences encoding the same CDR3. The chain is built from TRBV10-2 and TRBJ2-3; D gene unclear. CDR1 and CDR2 from the germline V gene are WSHSY and SAAADI. Between the trimmed V and J ends, which lost 2 bases and 5 bases, there was a span of 2 bases. The CDR3 extends over 11 amino acids. The DNA for the CDR3 is TGCGCCAGCAGTGAGGGAGATACGCAGTATTTT. Its translation: CASSEGDTQYF.

This chain links TRBV27 with TRBJ2-1; TRBD2 is a possible D gene (6 bases). The CDR3 spans 16 residues. The germline V gene encodes CDR1 MNHEY and CDR2 SMNVEV (reference sequence). Trimming removed 3 bases at V and 2 bases at J, with 14 bases between. This CDR3 reads CASSLTGTRPYNEQFF. Written as DNA, the CDR3 is TGTGCCAGCAGTTTGACCGGGACTCGGCCCTACAATGAGCAGTTCTTC.

The chain combines TRBV27 with TRBJ1-1; the D gene is possibly TRBD1 (6 bases). Trimming removed 7 bases from V and 0 bases from J, with 30 bases in between. The CDR3 spans 20 residues. CDR1 is MNHEY and CDR2 is SMNVEV in the germline V gene (reference sequence). The CDR3 protein is CASNSGWIRGEDRMNTEAFF. The CDR3 DNA sequence: TGTGCCAGCAATTCAGGCTGGATAAGAGGGGAAGACAGGATGAACACTGAAGCTTTCTTT.

The gene calls are TRBV2 and TRBJ2-7, with D hard to call. The CDR3 spans 13 residues. Deletions cut 4 bases from V and 3 bases from J, with 10 bases between. CDR1 is SNHLY and CDR2 is FYNNEI in the germline V gene. The CDR3 nucleotides read TGTGCCAGCAGTGGAGGAGCCCGCTACGAGCAGTACTTC. This encodes CASSGGARYEQYF.